This TCR beta chain was recorded in a study of yellow fever vaccine responses in identical twins. TCRdb recomputed calls from the RT-PCR reads with MiXCR, one row per CDR3 protein. This sample has about 12,000 distinct CDR3 sequences, with almost 85% found just once. About this clonotype: Its antigen is currently unknown.

V gave up 4 bases and J gave up 7 bases, with 14 bases separating them. The CDR3 contains 14 residues. General observations from the study: Twins reportedly showed a vaccine T cell response that seemed partly convergent and partly personalized.

Source: T cells from blood (PBMCs), unsorted or a sorted subset (not recorded which), taken before or after yellow fever vaccination (not recorded which). The rearrangement links TRBV12-3 or TRBV12-4 to TRBJ1-5; D gene ambiguous. The TCR comes from a woman under 30 who received the yellow fever vaccine. CDR3 sequence: CASSSMSGKQPQHF. The CDR3 DNA reads TGTGCCAGCAGTTCCATGTCCGGGAAACAGCCCCAGCATTTT.